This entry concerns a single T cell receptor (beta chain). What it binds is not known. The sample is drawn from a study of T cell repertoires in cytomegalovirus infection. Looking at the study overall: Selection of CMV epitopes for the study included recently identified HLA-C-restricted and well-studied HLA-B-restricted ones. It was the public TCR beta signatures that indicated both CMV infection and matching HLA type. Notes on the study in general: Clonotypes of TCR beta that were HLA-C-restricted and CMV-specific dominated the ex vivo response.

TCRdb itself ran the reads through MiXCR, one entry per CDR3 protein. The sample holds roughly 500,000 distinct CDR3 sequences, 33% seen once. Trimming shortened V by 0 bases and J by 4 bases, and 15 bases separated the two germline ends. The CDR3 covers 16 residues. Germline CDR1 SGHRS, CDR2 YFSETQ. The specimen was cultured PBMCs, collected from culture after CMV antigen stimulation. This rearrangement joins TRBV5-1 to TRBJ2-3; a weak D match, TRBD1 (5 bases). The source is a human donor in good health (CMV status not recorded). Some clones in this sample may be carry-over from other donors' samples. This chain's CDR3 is CASSLEVGRGADTQYF. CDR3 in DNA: TGCGCCAGCAGCTTGGAGGTGGGAAGGGGCGCAGATACGCAGTATTTT. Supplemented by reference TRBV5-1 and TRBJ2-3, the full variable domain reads KAGVTQTPRYLIKTRGQQVTLSCSPISGHRSVSWYQQTPGQGLQFLFEYFSETQRNKGNFPGRFSGRQFSNSRSEMNVSTLELGDSALYLCASSLEVGRGADTQYFGPGTRLTVL.